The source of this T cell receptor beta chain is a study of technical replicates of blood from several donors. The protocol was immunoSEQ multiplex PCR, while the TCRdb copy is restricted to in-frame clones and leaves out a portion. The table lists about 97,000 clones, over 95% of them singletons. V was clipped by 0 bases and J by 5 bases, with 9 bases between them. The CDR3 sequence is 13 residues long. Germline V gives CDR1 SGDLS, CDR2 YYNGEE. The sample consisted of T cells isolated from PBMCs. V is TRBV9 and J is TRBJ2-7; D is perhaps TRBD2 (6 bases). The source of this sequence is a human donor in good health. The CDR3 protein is CASSVEGRHEQYF. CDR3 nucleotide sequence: TGTGCCAGCAGCGTAGAAGGGAGGCACGAGCAGTACTTC. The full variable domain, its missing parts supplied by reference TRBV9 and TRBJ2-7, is DSGVTQTPKHLITATGQRVTLRCSPRSGDLSVYWYQQSLDQGLQFLIQYYNGEERAKGNILERFSAQQFPDLHSELNLSSLELGDSALYFCASSVEGRHEQYFGPGTRLTVT.